The table lists the clone carrying this T cell receptor (beta chain) with a few counts. The sample originates from a study of CD4 and CD8 cells across lung adenocarcinoma regions. Donors had localized lung adenocarcinoma, a non-small cell lung cancer. Germline V lookup: CDR1 ENHRY, CDR2 SYGVKD. The CDR3 contains 11 residues. Trimming removed 8 bases from V and 1 base from J, with 5 bases in between. TCRdb reanalysed the PCR reads using MiXCR and keeps one entry per CDR3 protein. The sample has 9,000 or so distinct CDR3 sequences; approximately 55% are singletons. This rearrangement joins TRBV10-3 to TRBJ1-1; D unresolved. This clonotype was obtained from a female donor with lung adenocarcinoma. The CD4 and CD8 labels of this study may be unreliable. Sequenced: CD8+ T cells from the margin of a lung tumor. Written as DNA, the CDR3 is TGTGCCATCCGAGGGAACACTGAAGCTTTCTTT. It is translated as CAIRGNTEAFF.